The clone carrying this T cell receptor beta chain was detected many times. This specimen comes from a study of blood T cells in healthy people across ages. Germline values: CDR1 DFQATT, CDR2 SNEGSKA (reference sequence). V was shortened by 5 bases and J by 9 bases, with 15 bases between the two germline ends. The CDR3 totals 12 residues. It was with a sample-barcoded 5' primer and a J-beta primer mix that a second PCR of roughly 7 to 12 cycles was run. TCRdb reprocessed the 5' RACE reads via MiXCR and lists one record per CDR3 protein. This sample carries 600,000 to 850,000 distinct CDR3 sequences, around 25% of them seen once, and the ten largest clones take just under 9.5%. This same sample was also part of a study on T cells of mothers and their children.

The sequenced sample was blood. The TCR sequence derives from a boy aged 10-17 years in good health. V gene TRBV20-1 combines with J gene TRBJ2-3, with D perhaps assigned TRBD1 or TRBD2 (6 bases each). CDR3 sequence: CSAPKGGDTQYF. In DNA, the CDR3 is TGCAGTGCTCCTAAGGGGGGAGACACGCAGTATTTT.